The clone carrying this TCR beta chain showed up just a few times. Its target is unknown. The sample originates from a study of blood T cells in healthy people across ages. General study findings and limits: In the absence of known donor CMV status, changes in expanded clonotypes were possibly confounded. With age, beta diversity per million T cells declined roughly linearly, significantly by 30 to 40.

Between the trimmed V and J ends, which lost 3 bases and 0 bases, there was a span of 8 bases. The CDR3 is made up of 14 amino acids. CDR1 SGHRS and CDR2 YFSETQ come from the germline V gene. Individuals who donated were healthy Caucasians from Russia aged roughly 6 to 95. Using a J-beta primer mix together with a sample-barcoded 5' primer, a second PCR was run for about 6 to 12 cycles. Unique molecular identifiers of 12 random nucleotides labeled each cDNA. MiXCR, run by TCRdb on the 5' RACE reads, gives a single entry per CDR3 protein. The sample comprises 1.5 million to 2 million distinct CDR3 sequences, approximately 30% of which are singletons, and less than 9.5% rests with the top ten.

The TCR sequence derives from a woman in her thirties in good health. What was sequenced was blood. The chain combines TRBV5-1 with TRBJ2-3; no firm D call. The CDR3 DNA is TGCGCCAGCAGCTCGGACGACAGCACAGATACGCAGTATTTT. Translating it yields CASSSDDSTDTQYF.